These T cell receptor beta chains were read from a single sample in a study of pediatric ulcerative colitis. Produced via immunoSEQ multiplex PCR; TCRdb's table is partial and in-frame only. The table records roughly 25,000 clones, approximately 71% of them present only once. Source material: gut tissue. These receptors originate from a boy aged 5-17 years with severe ulcerative colitis. The CDR3 runs from the conserved cysteine through the conserved F or W. The D gene is left open where the match is weak. Where a row states a size, it is once, few, many or the class of an expanded clone; other rows omit it.

size | J | V | D | DNA | CDR3
few | TRBJ2-2 | TRBV2 | NA | TGTGCCAGCACCGGTAGCGGGAACACCGGGGAGCTGTTTTTT | CASTGSGNTGELFF
NA | TRBJ2-7 | TRBV15 | TRBD2 | TGTGCCACCAGCACTTCTGGGGCGGGAGTGCAGTACTTC | CATSTSGAGVQYF
NA | TRBJ1-3 | TRBV18 | NA | TGTGCCAGCTCACCTCAGGGGTTCGGAAACACCATATATTTT | CASSPQGFGNTIYF
NA | TRBJ2-3 | TRBV30 | NA | TGTGCCTGGAGTCCCCCCGCAGGGACGCAGTATTTT | CAWSPPAGTQYF
few | TRBJ1-1 | TRBV15 | NA | TGTGCCACCAGCAGAGGCACACAGAGTGAAGCTTTCTTT | CATSRGTQSEAFF
NA | TRBJ2-7 | TRBV11-2 | TRBD1 | TGTGCCAGCAGCTTATACCCCGGACAGGGGCCCGACGAGCAGTACTTC | CASSLYPGQGPDEQYF
NA | TRBJ2-7 | TRBV6-6 | NA | TGTGCCAGCAGTCCCACAGCCGCCTACGAGCAGTACTTC | CASSPTAAYEQYF
NA | TRBJ2-3 | TRBV29-1 | NA | TGCGTAGTAAACACAGATACGCAGTATTTT | CVVNTDTQYF
NA | TRBJ1-6 | TRBV27 | NA | TGTGCCAGCCCCTTAACGGGACATTCCGATCCAGGGGATAATTCACCCCTCCACTTT | CASPLTGHSDPGDNSPLHF
medium-sized | TRBJ1-1 | TRBV2 | NA | TGTGCCGGATCCTACAGGGAGACCCACACTGAAGCTTTCTTT | CAGSYRETHTEAFF
NA | TRBJ2-2 | TRBV30 | NA | TGTGCCTGGAGTGGATTAGCGGCCACCGGGGAGCTGTTTTTT | CAWSGLAATGELFF
NA | TRBJ2-7 | TRBV7-6 | NA | TGTGCCAGCAGCCTGGAGAGCCACTACGAGCAGTACTTC | CASSLESHYEQYF
medium-sized | TRBJ1-1 | TRBV4-2 | NA | TGTGCCAGCAGCCAAGATCCGAACACCTTGAACACTGAAGCTTTCTTT | CASSQDPNTLNTEAFF
NA | TRBJ1-4 | TRBV2 | NA | TGTGCCAGCATGAACGCCGAGAATGAAAAACTGTTTTTT | CASMNAENEKLFF
NA | TRBJ1-2 | TRBV7-2 | TRBD1 | TGTGCCAGCAGCAGAGGAGGGGGACAGGGCAACTATGGCTACACCTTC | CASSRGGGQGNYGYTF
few | TRBJ1-2 | TRBV6-5 | TRBD1 | TGTGCCAGCAGTTACTCGATATGGGACAGGGCTGACGGCTACACCTTC | CASSYSIWDRADGYTF
NA | TRBJ2-1 | TRBV6-1 | NA | TGTGCCAGCGGCGGTAGGTCAGCCTATTTGGATGAGCAGTTCTTC | CASGGRSAYLDEQFF
NA | TRBJ2-1 | TRBV6-5 | TRBD2 | TGTGCCAGCAGCTACACTAGCGGGACCTACAATGAGCAGTTCTTC | CASSYTSGTYNEQFF
NA | TRBJ1-2 | TRBV7-2 | NA | TGTGCCAGCAGCTTAGCGGGGAAGGTTCCTATAAACTATGGCTACACCTTC | CASSLAGKVPINYGYTF
few | TRBJ1-2 | TRBV21-1 | NA | NA | CASSPRVGTGIGYDGYTF
NA | TRBJ2-1 | TRBV7-6 | NA | TGTGCCAGCAGCTTAGGTCCTACCTACAATGAGCAGTTCTTC | CASSLGPTYNEQFF
NA | TRBJ1-5 | TRBV19 | TRBD1 | TGTGCCAGTAACCCGGGACAGAGAAAAGAAGGTCAGCCCCAGCATTTT | CASNPGQRKEGQPQHF
few | TRBJ2-2 | TRBV2 | NA | TGTGCCAGCAAGGGCCAAAAAAGTAACACCGGGGAGCTGTTTTTT | CASKGQKSNTGELFF
NA | TRBJ2-5 | TRBV5-1 | TRBD1 | TGCGCCAGCAGCGCCTTCTCTGGACAGGGGATGGAGACCCAGTACTTC | CASSAFSGQGMETQYF
NA | TRBJ2-1 | TRBV2 | TRBD2 | TGTGCCAGCAGTGATGGCGGGAGGTCTGCTTACAATGAGCAGTTCTTC | CASSDGGRSAYNEQFF
NA | TRBJ1-1 | TRBV2 | NA | TGTGCCAGCAGTGAGGGAGGAGCCAGGACCACTGAAGCTTTCTTT | CASSEGGARTTEAFF
NA | TRBJ2-3 | TRBV5-1 | TRBD1 | TGCGCCAGCATGACAGGGGGCGCAGGTACAGATACGCAGTATTTT | CASMTGGAGTDTQYF
NA | TRBJ1-3 | TRBV19 | NA | TGTGCCAGTAGTACCCTGTTGTTGTCTGGAAACACCATATATTTT | CASSTLLLSGNTIYF
few | TRBJ1-2 | TRBV10-3 | NA | TGTGCCATCAGTGGGGGGTCAGGAGGCTACACCTTC | CAISGGSGGYTF
NA | TRBJ1-2 | TRBV9 | NA | TGTGCCAGCAGCGTACAGGGCTATGGCTACACCTTC | CASSVQGYGYTF
NA | TRBJ1-4 | TRBV2 | TRBD1 | TGTGCCAGCAGGATAGGACAGGGCGACGAAAAACTGTTTTTT | CASRIGQGDEKLFF
NA | TRBJ2-7 | TRBV6-5 | NA | TGTGCCAGCAGCCGAGACTACGAGCAGTACTTC | CASSRDYEQYF
NA | TRBJ2-7 | TRBV30 | TRBD1 | TGTGCTTATGGAGTGGTTGGCAGGGGGCAAGAGCAGTACTTC | CAYGVVGRGQEQYF
NA | TRBJ1-2 | TRBV27 | NA | TGTGCCAGCAGCCCTCGGTCTGAAAACTATGGCTACACCTTC | CASSPRSENYGYTF
NA | TRBJ1-1 | TRBV15 | TRBD1 | TGTGCCACCAGCCAGGACAGGGAAGGGACTGAAGCTTTCTTT | CATSQDREGTEAFF
NA | TRBJ2-7 | TRBV6-5 | NA | TGTGCCAGCAGTTACGGAGTTTACGAGCAGTACTTC | CASSYGVYEQYF
NA | TRBJ2-5 | TRBV21-1 | NA | TGTGCCAGCAGCAAAGTCGGAACACCGTACCAAGAGACCCAGTACTTC | CASSKVGTPYQETQYF
NA | TRBJ2-3 | TRBV6-1 | TRBD2 | TGTGCCAGCAGTCCCCTTAGCGGGACCACAGATACGCAGTATTTT | CASSPLSGTTDTQYF
NA | TRBJ2-7 | TRBV6-6 | TRBD2 | TGTGCCAGCTTACCTAGCGGCTCCTACGAGCAGTACTTC | CASLPSGSYEQYF
NA | TRBJ1-6 | TRBV7-9 | NA | TGTGCCAGCAGCCTTAGTGGGCAACATTCACCCCTCCACTTT | CASSLSGQHSPLHF
once | TRBJ1-1 | TRBV5-4 | TRBD1 | TGTGCCAGCAGCATTAAATTGGGACAGAGGACTGAAGCTTTCTTT | CASSIKLGQRTEAFF
NA | TRBJ1-3 | TRBV7-9 | NA | TGTGCCAGCACCAACCCCGGATCTGGAAACACCATATATTTT | CASTNPGSGNTIYF
NA | TRBJ2-1 | TRBV7-8 | TRBD2 | TGTGCCAGCACCGTCGCCGGGACTAGCGGGAGGGGGGCCTACAATGAGCAGTTCTTC | CASTVAGTSGRGAYNEQFF
few | TRBJ1-2 | TRBV9 | NA | TGTGCCAGCAGGAGGAACGCGGACAGCCGAGGCTACACCTTC | CASRRNADSRGYTF
NA | TRBJ2-1 | TRBV5-1 | NA | TGCGCCAGCAGCCTAGCGCCCCAGAGCTCCTACAATGAGCAGTTCTTC | CASSLAPQSSYNEQFF
few | TRBJ1-4 | TRBV6-6 | TRBD1 | TGTGCCAGCAGCAGGACAGGGGGAAAGCTTGAAAAACTGTTTTTT | CASSRTGGKLEKLFF
NA | TRBJ2-7 | TRBV10-1 | NA | TGCGCCAGCAGTGAAAGCGGAGCGTACGAGCAGTACTTC | CASSESGAYEQYF
few | TRBJ2-7 | TRBV18 | TRBD1 | TGTGCCAGCTCACCACTGGGACAGGGCTACGAGCAGTACTTC | CASSPLGQGYEQYF
NA | TRBJ1-1 | TRBV13 | NA | TGTGCCAGCAGCTTCCGGGGGCCGACTGAAGCTTTCTTT | CASSFRGPTEAFF
NA | TRBJ2-1 | TRBV9 | NA | TGTGCCAGCAGCCCCTTCCAGCAGGGTGAGCAGTTCTTC | CASSPFQQGEQFF
NA | TRBJ2-1 | TRBV2 | NA | TGTGCCAGCAATCTTTTTAGCTCCTACAATGAGCAGTTCTTC | CASNLFSSYNEQFF
NA | TRBJ1-1 | TRBV11-2 | TRBD1 | TGTGCCAGCAGCTCCCCCGGGACAGGGTTCTCCACTGAAGCTTTCTTT | CASSSPGTGFSTEAFF
NA | TRBJ1-2 | TRBV29-1 | TRBD1 | TGCAGCGTTGAGCAGGCGGACAGGATTGATGGCTACACCTTC | CSVEQADRIDGYTF
NA | TRBJ2-1 | TRBV30 | NA | TGTGCCTGGAGTGGATCCAATGAGCAGTTCTTC | CAWSGSNEQFF